This TCR beta chain came from a study of blood T cell repertoires in COVID-19. Study-level information: Sources were T cells, B-cell-depleted T cells, or PBMCs; the material itself was cDNA or gDNA.

In the original processing: The authors estimated nucleated cell counts from reference gene primer amplification. Some clones are missing from TCRdb's copy, which holds only in-frame ones; the method was immunoSEQ multiplex PCR. V, J and clone size derive from that table, while D and trimming were established from the DNA sequence. Of about 20,000 clones listed, 75% to 90% are singletons. The CDR3 has 15 amino acids. Germline V CDR1 and CDR2: MNHEY, SMNVEV (reference sequence). Between the trimmed V and J ends, which lost 6 bases and 4 bases, there was a span of 17 bases. The chain recombines TRBV27 with TRBJ2-3; a weak D match, TRBD1 (6 bases). Sequenced sample: peripheral blood. This receptor was taken from a human donor in a cohort sampled during active COVID-19. The CDR3 DNA sequence: TGTGCCAGCAGCCCCGACCCGACAGGCCCAGATACGCAGTATTTT. Encoded protein: CASSPDPTGPDTQYF.